Listed here is a single TCR beta chain. As yet, its antigen is unknown. The data are from a study of T-cell reconstitution after alpha-beta-depleted transplantation in children. Points from the study as a whole: When one year had passed after transplant, most T-cell counts and diversity came from newly produced T cells.

The V gene's germline CDR1 is SGHTA and CDR2 FQGNSA. CDR3 length equals 12 residues. V was pared by 4 bases and J by 3 bases, with 7 bases between. The library targeted TCRbeta and was prepared with unique molecular identifiers. TCRdb fed the PCR reads into MiXCR, producing one record per CDR3 protein. The sample carries about 980,000 distinct CDR3 sequences, about 30% recorded once. V is TRBV7-2 and J is TRBJ2-7; D ambiguous. This specimen consisted of PBMCs, mostly from graft donor cells, obtained 360 days after TCRalphabeta/CD19-depleted stem cell transplant. The source of this sequence is a boy in the first two years of life who had a stem cell transplant for SCID, so the T cells may come from the graft donor. Here the CDR3 DNA reads TGTGCCAGCAGCTCCGTCTACTACGAGCAGTACTTC. Its translation is CASSSVYYEQYF.